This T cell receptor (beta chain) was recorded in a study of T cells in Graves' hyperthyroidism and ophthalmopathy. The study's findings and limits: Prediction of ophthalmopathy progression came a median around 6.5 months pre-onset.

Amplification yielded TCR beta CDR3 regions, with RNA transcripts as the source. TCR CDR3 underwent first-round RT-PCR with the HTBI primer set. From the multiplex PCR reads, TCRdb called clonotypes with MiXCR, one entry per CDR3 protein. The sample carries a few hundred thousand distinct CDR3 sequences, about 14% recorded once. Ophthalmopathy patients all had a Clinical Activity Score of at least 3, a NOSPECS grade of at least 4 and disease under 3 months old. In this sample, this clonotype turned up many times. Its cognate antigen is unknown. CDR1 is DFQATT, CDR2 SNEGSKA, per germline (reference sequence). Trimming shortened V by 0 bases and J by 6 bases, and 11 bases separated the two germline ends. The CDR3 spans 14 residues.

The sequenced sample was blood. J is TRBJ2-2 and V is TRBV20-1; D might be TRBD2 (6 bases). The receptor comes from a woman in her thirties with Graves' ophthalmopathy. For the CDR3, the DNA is TGCAGTGCTAGAGAAGGCGGGACCTCCGGGGAGCTGTTTTTT. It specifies CSAREGGTSGELFF.